This TCR beta chain was captured in a study of blood T cell repertoires in COVID-19. Looking at the study overall: COVID-19 samples collected from the United States, Italy and Spain covered acute and convalescent phases.

The CDR3 is 14 amino acids. V gave up 6 bases and J gave up 0 bases, with 12 bases separating them. Germline V CDR1 and CDR2: MNHEY, SMNVEV (reference sequence). Resolution of symptoms, clearance, or two negative PCRs was present in recovered Cohort 3 donors. Using immunoSEQ multiplex PCR, the repertoire was profiled, and TCRdb retains in-frame clones only, with some absent. The data show 250,000 to 300,000 clones, approximately 91% seen once. The TCR comes from a woman aged 25 to 39 who had recovered from COVID-19. The chain uses TRBV27 and TRBJ2-7; D is unclear. Sequencing input: PBMCs or T cells enriched from blood (not recorded which). CDR3 nucleotide sequence: TGTGCCAGCAGCAGCCGGGTTCTCTCCTACGAGCAGTACTTC. Translation gives CASSSRVLSYEQYF.